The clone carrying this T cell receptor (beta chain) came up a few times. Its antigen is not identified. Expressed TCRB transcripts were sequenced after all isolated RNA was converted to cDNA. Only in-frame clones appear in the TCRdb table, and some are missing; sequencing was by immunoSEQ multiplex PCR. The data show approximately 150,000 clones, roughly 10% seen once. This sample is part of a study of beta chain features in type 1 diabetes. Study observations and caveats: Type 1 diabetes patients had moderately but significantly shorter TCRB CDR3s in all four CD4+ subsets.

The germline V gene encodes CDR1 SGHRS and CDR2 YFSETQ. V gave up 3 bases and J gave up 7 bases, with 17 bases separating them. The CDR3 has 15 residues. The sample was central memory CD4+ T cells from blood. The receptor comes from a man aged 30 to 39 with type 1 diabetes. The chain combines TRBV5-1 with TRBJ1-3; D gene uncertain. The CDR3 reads CASSSDAPGRNTIYF. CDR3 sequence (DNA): TGCGCCAGCAGCTCTGACGCTCCGGGTCGGAACACCATATATTTT.